Sequencing of this T cell receptor beta chain was carried out in a study of blood T cell repertoires in COVID-19. Whole-study context: The United States, Italy and Spain supplied acute and convalescent COVID-19 samples. Nucleic acid was either cDNA or gDNA, and it came from T cells, B-cell-depleted T cells, or PBMCs.

Original data processing: Quantification of nucleated cells was approximated via reference gene primer amplification. Sequenced by immunoSEQ multiplex PCR; TCRdb stores in-frame clones only, minus some. Clone size and V and J calls were adopted from that table, with D and trimming inferred from the DNA. The table lists approximately 400,000 clones, 81% of them singletons, with approximately 1% in the top ten. The sequenced sample was peripheral blood. This clonotype was obtained from a human donor with acute or convalescent COVID-19. The donor label of this sample is uncertain.

In DNA, the CDR3 is TGTGCCAGCTCTTCGGGGGGTCAGCCCCAGCATTTT. It codes for CASSSGGQPQHF. This chain connects TRBV18 to TRBJ1-5; TRBD1 might be the D (5 bases). Germline CDR1 reads KGHSH; CDR2 reads LQKENI. V was clipped by 6 bases and J by 6 bases, with 9 bases between them. CDR3 length equals 12 residues.